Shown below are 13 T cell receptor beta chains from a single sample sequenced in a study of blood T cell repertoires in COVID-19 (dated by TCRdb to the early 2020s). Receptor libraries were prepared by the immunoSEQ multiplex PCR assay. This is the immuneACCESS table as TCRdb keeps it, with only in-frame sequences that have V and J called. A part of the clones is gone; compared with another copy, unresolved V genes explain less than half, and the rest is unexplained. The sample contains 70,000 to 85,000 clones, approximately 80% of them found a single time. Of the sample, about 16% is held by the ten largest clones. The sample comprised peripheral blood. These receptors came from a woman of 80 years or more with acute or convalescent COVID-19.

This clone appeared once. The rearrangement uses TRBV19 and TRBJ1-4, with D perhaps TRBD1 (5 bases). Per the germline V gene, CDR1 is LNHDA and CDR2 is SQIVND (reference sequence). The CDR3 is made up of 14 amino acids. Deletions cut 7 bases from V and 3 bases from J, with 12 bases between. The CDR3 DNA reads TGTGCCAGTAATACTGGGGCAGCTAATGAAAAACTGTTTTTT. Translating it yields CASNTGAANEKLFF.

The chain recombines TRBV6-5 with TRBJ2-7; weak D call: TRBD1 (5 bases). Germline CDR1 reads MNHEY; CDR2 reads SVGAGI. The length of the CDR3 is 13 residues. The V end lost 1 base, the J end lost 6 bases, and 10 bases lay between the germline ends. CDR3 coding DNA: TGTGCCAGCAGTTACTTGGGGCTAGTCGAGCAGTACTTC. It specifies CASSYLGLVEQYF.

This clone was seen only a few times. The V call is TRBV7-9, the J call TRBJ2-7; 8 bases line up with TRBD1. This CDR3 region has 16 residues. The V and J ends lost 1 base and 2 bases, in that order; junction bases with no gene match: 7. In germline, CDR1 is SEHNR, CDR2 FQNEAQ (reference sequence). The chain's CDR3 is CASSLDPRTGPYEQYF. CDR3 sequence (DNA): TGTGCCAGCAGCTTAGATCCTCGGACAGGGCCCTACGAGCAGTACTTC.

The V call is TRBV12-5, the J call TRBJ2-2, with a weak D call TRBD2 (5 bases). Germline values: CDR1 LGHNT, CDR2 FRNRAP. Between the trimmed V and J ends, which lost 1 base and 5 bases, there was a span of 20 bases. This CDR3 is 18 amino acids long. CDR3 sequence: CASGLAGGLDGRTGELFF. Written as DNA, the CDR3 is TGTGCTAGTGGTTTGGCAGGTGGTTTAGATGGGAGAACCGGGGAGCTGTTTTTT.

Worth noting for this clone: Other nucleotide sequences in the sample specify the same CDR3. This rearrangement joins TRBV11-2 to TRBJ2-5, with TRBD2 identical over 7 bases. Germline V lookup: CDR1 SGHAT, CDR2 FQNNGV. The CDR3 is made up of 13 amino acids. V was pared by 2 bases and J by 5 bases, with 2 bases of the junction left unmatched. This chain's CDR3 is CASSLQGGETQYF. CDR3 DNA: TGTGCCAGCAGCTTACAGGGAGGGGAGACCCAGTACTTC.

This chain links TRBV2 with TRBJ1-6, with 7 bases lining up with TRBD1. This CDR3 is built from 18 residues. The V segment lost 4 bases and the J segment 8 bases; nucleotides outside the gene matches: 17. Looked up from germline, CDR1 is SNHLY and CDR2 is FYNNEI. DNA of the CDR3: TGTGCCAGCAGTGGCCTGACAGGGATTCCCCTCGCGGATTCACCCCTCCACTTT. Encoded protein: CASSGLTGIPLADSPLHF.

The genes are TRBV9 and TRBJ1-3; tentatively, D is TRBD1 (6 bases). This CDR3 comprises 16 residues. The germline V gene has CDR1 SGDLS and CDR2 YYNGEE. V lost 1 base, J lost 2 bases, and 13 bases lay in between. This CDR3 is CASSVSGQPPGNTIYF. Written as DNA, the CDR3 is TGTGCCAGCAGCGTATCCGGACAGCCCCCTGGAAACACCATATATTTT.

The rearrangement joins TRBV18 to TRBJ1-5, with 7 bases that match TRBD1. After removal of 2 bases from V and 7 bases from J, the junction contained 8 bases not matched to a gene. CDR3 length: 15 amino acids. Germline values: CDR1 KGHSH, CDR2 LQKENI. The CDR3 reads CASSPYTTGEQPQHF. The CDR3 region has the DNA TGTGCCAGCTCACCATATACCACAGGGGAACAGCCCCAGCATTTT.

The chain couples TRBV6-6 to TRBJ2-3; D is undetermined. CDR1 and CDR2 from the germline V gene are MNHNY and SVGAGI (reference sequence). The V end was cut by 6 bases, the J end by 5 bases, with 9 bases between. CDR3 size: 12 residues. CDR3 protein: CASRILRDTQYF. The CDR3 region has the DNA TGTGCCAGCAGAATCCTTCGAGATACGCAGTATTTT.

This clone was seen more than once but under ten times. CDR3 amino acids: CASSEVRLDAGGTGELFF. CDR3 bases: TGTGCCAGCAGTGAAGTAAGACTAGACGCGGGGGGGACCGGGGAGCTGTTTTTT. V is TRBV2 and J is TRBJ2-2; 9 bases match TRBD2. CDR1 is SNHLY and CDR2 is FYNNEI in the germline V gene. The CDR3 contains 18 residues. V trimming: 1 base; J trimming: 5 bases; junction bases outside the gene matches: 11. The variable domain in full, completed from reference TRBV2 and TRBJ2-2, reads EPEVTQTPSHQVTQMGQEVILRCVPISNHLYFYWYRQILGQKVEFLVSFYNNEISEKSEIFDDQFSVERPDGSNFTLKIRSTKLEDSAMYFCASSEVRLDAGGTGELFFGEGSRLTVL.

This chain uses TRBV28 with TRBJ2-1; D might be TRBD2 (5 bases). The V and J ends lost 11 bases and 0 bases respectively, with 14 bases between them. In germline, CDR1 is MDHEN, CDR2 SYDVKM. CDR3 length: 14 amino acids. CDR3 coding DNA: TGTGCCTCCGGACTCTCCTCCTCCTACAATGAGCAGTTCTTC. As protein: CASGLSSSYNEQFF.

This chain's CDR3 is CASSRDREITFF. The CDR3 DNA is TGCGCCAGCAGCCGGGACAGGGAGATAACTTTCTTT. The J gene is TRBJ1-1, the V gene TRBV10-1; 9 nucleotides line up with TRBD1. The germline gives CDR1 WNHNN, CDR2 SYGVQD (reference sequence). V trimming: 6 bases; J trimming: 12 bases; junction bases outside the gene matches: 8. The CDR3 runs 12 residues.

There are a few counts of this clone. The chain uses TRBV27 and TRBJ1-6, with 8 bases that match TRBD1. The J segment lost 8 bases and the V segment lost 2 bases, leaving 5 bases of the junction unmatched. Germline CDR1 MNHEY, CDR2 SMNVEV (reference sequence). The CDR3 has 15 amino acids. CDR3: CASSLRGQVHSPLHF. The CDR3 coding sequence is TGTGCCAGCAGTTTAAGGGGACAGGTTCATTCACCCCTCCACTTT.